This is a list of T cell receptor beta chains from one sample in a study of cytomegalovirus exposure and HLA in healthy donors. The method was immunoSEQ multiplex PCR; TCRdb's version includes in-frame clones alone and lacks a portion of them. This table holds roughly 180,000 clones, 79% found once. Source material: PBMCs. The receptors originated from a girl aged 10 to 17 in good health and CMV-seropositive. CDR3s include the opening cysteine and the closing phenylalanine or tryptophan. A D gene is named only where the DNA matches it firmly. For some rows the clone size is stated as once, few or many, or as a class when expanded; others skip it.

CDR3 DNA	CDR3 protein	J gene	CDR3 length	clone size	V gene	D gene
TGTGCCAGTAATGACAGGGTGTTTACCGGGGAGCTGTTTTTT	CASNDRVFTGELFF	TRBJ2-2	14	-	TRBV19	TRBD1
TGCAGCGTTGAGTGGTTAGCGGGGGAAGAGGAGACCCAGTACTTC	CSVEWLAGEEETQYF	TRBJ2-5	15	-	TRBV29-1	TRBD2
TGTGCCAGTAGCACCCGGGGGAATGAGCAGTTCTTC	CASSTRGNEQFF	TRBJ2-1	12	-	TRBV19	-
TGTGCCATCAGTGAGCGTAGCGGGGGGGTTCAAGATACGCAGTATTTT	CAISERSGGVQDTQYF	TRBJ2-3	16	-	TRBV10-3	TRBD2
TGCGCCAGCTCTACTGAGGCGGGGGTGTGGAATGAGCAGTTCTTC	CASSTEAGVWNEQFF	TRBJ2-1	15	-	TRBV5-1	TRBD2
TGTGCCAGCAGCCAGGGGGCGCGAGAGACCCAGTACTTC	CASSQGARETQYF	TRBJ2-5	13	once	TRBV4-2	-
TGTGCCAGCAGCTTGTCACTCCGGGACAGTTTCACCGGGGAGCTGTTTTTT	CASSLSLRDSFTGELFF	TRBJ2-2	17	-	TRBV5-5	TRBD1
TGCGCCAGCAGCTTGGAGCCCAGGAACCACCCCGAGACCCAGTACTTC	CASSLEPRNHPETQYF	TRBJ2-5	16	once	TRBV5-1	-
TGTGCCAGCAGCACTTACACTACATCCTACGAGCAGTACTTC	CASSTYTTSYEQYF	TRBJ2-7	14	-	TRBV7-2	-
TGTGCCAGCAGTCCGCGGACAGGATTCTACGAGCAGTACTTC	CASSPRTGFYEQYF	TRBJ2-7	14	-	TRBV7-9	TRBD1
TGTGCCAGCAGCCAAACTAGGACTAGCGGGGGTCACCATACGCAGTATTTT	CASSQTRTSGGHHTQYF	TRBJ2-3	17	-	TRBV5-4	TRBD2
TGTGCCAGCTCACTTACCCGGGAAAACACTGAAGCTTTCTTT	CASSLTRENTEAFF	TRBJ1-1	14	-	TRBV18	-